This entry lists 15 T cell receptor beta chains sequenced from one sample in a study of T cell changes during pregnancy in multiple sclerosis. The protocol was immunoSEQ multiplex PCR, while the TCRdb copy is restricted to in-frame clones and leaves out a portion. The sample records about 50,000 clones, about 90% being singletons. The material was CD4+ T cells from peripheral blood mononuclear cells, obtained after pregnancy. Every receptor here comes from a female donor with multiple sclerosis, enrolled in a pregnancy study.

This chain links TRBV7-2 with TRBJ2-5, with TRBD2 matching over 7 bases. CDR3 length equals 15 residues. With V trimmed by 0 bases and J by 6 bases, 7 bases remained unmatched. CDR1 and CDR2 from the germline V gene are SGHTA and FQGNSA. The CDR3 here is CASSLAPAGKQTQYF. The CDR3 coding sequence is TGTGCCAGCAGCTTAGCCCCAGCGGGAAAACAGACCCAGTACTTC. Filled out from reference TRBV7-2 and TRBJ2-5, the complete variable domain reads GAGVSQSPSNKVTEKGKDVELRCDPISGHTALYWYRQSLGQGLEFLIYFQGNSAPDKSGLPSDRFSAERTGGSVSTLTIQRTQQEDSAVYLCASSLAPAGKQTQYFGPGTRLLVL.

This clone was recorded only once. The V gene is TRBV4-2, the J gene TRBJ2-1; TRBD2 agrees at 14 bases. V lost 5 bases and J lost 1; bases outside the gene matches: 4. CDR3 length: 17 amino acids. Per the germline V gene, CDR1 is LGHNA and CDR2 is YNFKEQ. CDR3 amino acids: CASSETSGRGSYNEQFF. The CDR3 DNA reads TGTGCCAGCAGCGAGACTAGCGGGAGGGGATCCTACAATGAGCAGTTCTTC.

The chain employs TRBV7-2 and TRBJ2-1; 10 bases are a match to TRBD2. V dropped 1 base and J dropped 7; count of bases not matched to a gene: 13. Germline lookup yields CDR1 SGHTA and CDR2 FQGNSA. The CDR3 extends over 18 amino acids. Here the CDR3 DNA reads TGTGCCAGCAGCTTAGTAGGTCCTAGCGGGAGTAGAGGGAATGAGCAGTTCTTC. Amino acids: CASSLVGPSGSRGNEQFF.

J is TRBJ2-2 and V is TRBV19; D uncertain. The CDR3 contains 15 residues. Per germline, CDR1 LNHDA and CDR2 SQIVND (reference sequence). The ends were cut back, 5 bases at V and 5 bases at J, with 15 bases in the middle. CDR3 in amino acids: CASSATVLRTGELFF. For the CDR3, the DNA is TGTGCCAGTAGTGCCACGGTTCTGCGAACCGGGGAGCTGTTTTTT.

The chain is built from TRBV28 and TRBJ2-1, with 11 bases matching TRBD2. The ends lost 2 bases at V and 4 bases at J; junction bases unmatched: 4. The length of the CDR3 is 16 residues. Germline assignment: CDR1 MDHEN and CDR2 SYDVKM. CDR3 sequence (DNA): TGTGCCAGCAGTTTACGTCTAGCGGGAGGTTACAATGAGCAGTTCTTC. Its protein product is CASSLRLAGGYNEQFF.

The V and J genes are TRBV11-3 and TRBJ2-5, with D maybe TRBD1 (6 bases). V was cut by 6 bases and J by 5 bases, with 19 bases left in between. CDR3 size: 15 residues. Germline loops: CDR1 SGHNT, CDR2 YENEEA. CDR3: CASSNRVSLGETQYF. CDR3 DNA: TGTGCCAGCAGTAACAGGGTTAGTTTAGGGGAGACCCAGTACTTC.

The chain employs TRBV5-1 and TRBJ2-1; TRBD2 matches at 10 bases. V gave up 4 bases and J gave up 3 bases; unmatched junction bases: 4. From germline, CDR1 is SGHRS and CDR2 YFSETQ. This CDR3 spans 15 amino acids. In DNA form, the CDR3 reads TGCGCCAGCAGCCCTGCTAGCGGGAGCTACAATGAGCAGTTCTTC. This encodes CASSPASGSYNEQFF.

In its sample, this clone was seen a few times. The chain uses TRBV6-4 and TRBJ1-6, with TRBD1 matching over 10 bases. V trimming: 11 bases; J trimming: 9 bases; junction bases outside the gene matches: 7. Germline CDR1 is MRHNA and CDR2 is SNTAGT. There are 13 residues in the CDR3. CDR3 in DNA: TGTGCCCGGCCGGACAGGGGGATTTCACCCCTCCACTTT. Its translation: CARPDRGISPLHF.

The chain uses TRBV27 and TRBJ2-1, with TRBD1 identical over 8 bases. This CDR3 region has 13 residues. Germline V gives CDR1 MNHEY, CDR2 SMNVEV (reference sequence). The trim removed 8 bases at V and 7 bases at J, leaving 7 bases unmatched. For the CDR3, the DNA is TGTGCCAGCCGACGGACAGGGTATAATGAGCAGTTCTTC. Translating it yields CASRRTGYNEQFF.

The CDR3 reads CASSSPPGQGVADTQYF. The CDR3 nucleotides are TGTGCCAGCAGCTCCCCTCCGGGACAGGGGGTTGCAGATACGCAGTATTTT. The chain combines TRBV11-1 with TRBJ2-3; 11 bases align to TRBD1. CDR1 SGHAT and CDR2 FQDESV come from the germline V gene (reference sequence). The CDR3 runs 17 residues. The V and J ends lost 4 bases and 4 bases, in that order; junction bases with no gene match: 10.

J is TRBJ2-1 and V is TRBV7-3, with 13 bases that match TRBD2. This CDR3 comprises 16 residues. Germline assignment: CDR1 SGHTA and CDR2 FQGTGA. The trim removed 2 bases at V and 9 bases at J, leaving 7 bases unmatched. Here the CDR3 reads CASSLRGTSGIGEQFF. The CDR3 DNA reads as TGTGCCAGCAGCTTACGGGGGACTAGCGGGATTGGTGAGCAGTTCTTC.

The chain carries TRBV27 and TRBJ1-2; 7 nucleotides match TRBD1. Looked up from germline, CDR1 is MNHEY and CDR2 is SMNVEV (reference sequence). Losses at the gene ends were 6 bases for V and 1 base for J; bases not matched to a gene: 8. The CDR3 contains 15 residues. The CDR3 protein is CASREWTGGNYGYTF. CDR3 DNA sequence: TGTGCCAGCAGAGAATGGACAGGAGGTAACTATGGCTACACCTTC.

This clone was picked up one time. CDR3 loop: CASSVGTSVSGELFF. In DNA, the CDR3 is TGCGCCAGCAGCGTCGGGACTAGCGTCTCCGGGGAGCTGTTTTTT. The chain uses TRBV5-1 and TRBJ2-2, with TRBD2 matching 10 bases. The CDR3 contains 15 residues. Unmatched junction bases numbered 6, after V lost 4 bases and J lost 6 bases. Germline V gives CDR1 SGHRS, CDR2 YFSETQ.

The V and J genes are TRBV28 and TRBJ1-2; 7 nucleotides match TRBD1. After removal of 8 bases from V and 0 bases from J, the junction contained 6 bases not matched to a gene. CDR3 length: 14 amino acids. The germline CDR1 and CDR2 sequences are MDHEN and SYDVKM. CDR3 DNA sequence: TGTGCCAGCCAGGGACAGCCTACTAACTATGGCTACACCTTC. It translates to CASQGQPTNYGYTF.

This clone was detected once. The chain has TRBV5-1 and TRBJ2-1; D is unclear. The CDR3 sequence is 12 residues long. Trimming removed 3 bases from V and 9 bases from J, with 10 bases in between. The germline V gene has CDR1 SGHRS and CDR2 YFSETQ. In nucleotides, the CDR3 is TGCGCCAGCAGCTCCAACTTTGGTGAGCAGTTCTTC. Protein product: CASSSNFGEQFF.